The 23 T cell receptor beta chains below all came from one sample that was sequenced in a study of early T cells in non-severe SARS-CoV-2 infection. TCRdb reprocessed the 5' RACE reads via MiXCR and lists one record per CDR3 protein. This table holds about 61,000 distinct CDR3 sequences, approximately 10% found once. Specimen: whole blood. Receptor source: an adult who was a healthcare worker with PCR-confirmed SARS-CoV-2 infection or an uninfected control (not recorded which).

CDR3: CASSPPGTGGSYEQYV. CDR3 DNA sequence: TGTGCCAGCAGTCCACCGGGGACAGGGGGATCCTACGAGCAGTACGTC. The V call is TRBV28, the J call TRBJ2-7; TRBD1 matches 11 bases. Germline V gives CDR1 MDHEN, CDR2 SYDVKM. The CDR3 covers 16 residues. Trimming cost V 5 bases and J 1 base; bases outside gene matches: 7.

This rearrangement joins TRBV20-1 to TRBJ2-3; 14 positions match TRBD2. Trimming took 6 bases from V and 2 from J; bases not matched to a gene: 13. CDR1 is DFQATT, CDR2 SNEGSKA, per germline (reference sequence). The CDR3 length is 18 residues. CDR3 nucleotide sequence: TGCAGTGCCACGGCCCCGGGACTAGCGGGGGAAGCCACAGATACGCAGTATTTT. The encoded protein is CSATAPGLAGEATDTQYF.

This clonotype was counted ten times or more. The chain carries TRBV3-1 and TRBJ1-1, with 10 bases lining up with TRBD1. Germline V gives CDR1 LGHDT, CDR2 YNNKEL (reference sequence). Trimming cost V 4 bases and J 3 bases; bases outside gene matches: 5. The CDR3 loop spans 15 amino acids. The CDR3: CASSPGQGFYTEAFF. The CDR3 nucleotides read TGTGCCAGCAGCCCGGGACAGGGGTTTTACACTGAAGCTTTCTTT.

The chain has TRBV10-3 and TRBJ1-1, with D unresolved. Germline CDR1 is ENHRY and CDR2 is SYGVKD. Trimming stripped 5 bases from V and 0 bases from J, with 1 base between. The CDR3 sequence is 11 residues long. For the CDR3, the DNA is TGTGCCATCAGTATGAACACTGAAGCTTTCTTT. Its protein is CAISMNTEAFF.

CDR3 in DNA: TGTGCCAGCACTCGACAGAGCAGGCCATACTACGAGCAGTACGTC. Translating it yields CASTRQSRPYYEQYV. This chain uses TRBV6-1 with TRBJ2-7; D may be TRBD1 (5 bases). In germline, CDR1 is MNHNS, CDR2 SASEGT. Deletions cut 7 bases from V and 3 bases from J, with 19 bases between. The CDR3 is made up of 15 amino acids.

The chain has TRBV2 and TRBJ1-4, with TRBD1 matching over 9 bases. The CDR3 is 15 amino acids. Germline loops: CDR1 SNHLY, CDR2 FYNNEI. The junction had 4 bases not matched to a gene; V was cut back by 5 bases and J by 3 bases. The CDR3 is CASSPTGGPNEKLFF. Here the CDR3 DNA reads TGTGCCAGCAGTCCAACAGGGGGCCCTAATGAAAAACTGTTTTTT.

The chain is built from TRBV5-4 and TRBJ2-5; 9 bases line up with TRBD2. The CDR3 totals 15 residues. CDR1 is SGHNT, CDR2 YYREEE, per germline (reference sequence). The J segment lost 4 bases and the V segment lost 2 bases, leaving 6 bases of the junction unmatched. Here the CDR3 reads CASSFRLAGTETQYF. The CDR3, as DNA: TGTGCCAGCAGCTTCCGGCTAGCGGGGACAGAGACCCAGTACTTC.

This clonotype has just a few counts. The genes are TRBV6-2 or TRBV6-3 and TRBJ1-5; a weak D match, TRBD1 (6 bases). CDR1 is MNHEY, CDR2 SVGEGT, per germline. Trimming shortened V by 6 bases and J by 4 bases, and 10 bases separated the two germline ends. The CDR3 is 13 amino acids. The CDR3 region is CASRPGQNQPQHF. CDR3 nucleotide sequence: TGTGCCAGCAGGCCTGGACAGAATCAGCCCCAGCATTTT.

This clonotype was observed many times. This rearrangement joins TRBV6-2 or TRBV6-3 to TRBJ1-3; 7 nucleotides align to TRBD1. Germline CDR1 is MNHEY and CDR2 is SVGEGT. The CDR3 has 16 amino acids. Unmatched junction bases numbered 7, after V lost 5 bases and J lost 0 bases. CDR3 in DNA: TGTGCCAGCAGTGCCAACCGGGACAGCTCTGGAAACACCATATATTTT. This codes for CASSANRDSSGNTIYF.

The gene calls are TRBV7-8 and TRBJ1-1; no definite D call. Germline V lookup: CDR1 SGHVS, CDR2 FQNEAQ. There are 14 residues in the CDR3. Trimming stripped 5 bases from V and 5 bases from J, with 15 bases between. Here the CDR3 DNA reads TGTGCCAGCAGCCCCAGTTTGGGGTGGACTGAAGCTTTCTTT. Translated: CASSPSLGWTEAFF.

V usage is TRBV4-2 and J usage is TRBJ1-4; unclear D gene. The germline gives CDR1 LGHNA, CDR2 YNFKEQ. The CDR3 sequence is 19 residues long. V was clipped by 2 bases and J by 10 bases, with 29 bases between them. The CDR3 DNA reads TGTGCCAGCAGCCAACCCCCGGGAAAAGGGTCCGAAGAGGGAGGAAAACTGTTTTTT. Translation: CASSQPPGKGSEEGGKLFF.

This clonotype came up a few times. This rearrangement joins TRBV14 to TRBJ2-1; D is perhaps TRBD1 or TRBD2 (5 bases each). Germline-derived CDR1 and CDR2 are SGHDN and FVKESK. The V gene lost 1 base and the J gene lost 2 bases, with 21 bases spanning the gap. The CDR3 is made up of 19 amino acids. The CDR3 loop reads CASSQVVARGTLPYNEQFF. The CDR3, as DNA: TGTGCCAGCAGCCAAGTGGTGGCCCGGGGCACCCTTCCCTACAATGAGCAGTTCTTC. Based on the CDR3 plus reference TRBV14 and TRBJ2-1, the full variable domain is EAGVTQFPSHSVIEKGQTVTLRCDPISGHDNLYWYRRVMGKEIKFLLHFVKESKQDESGMPNNRFLAERTGGTYSTLKVQPAELEDSGVYFCASSQVVARGTLPYNEQFFGPGTRLTVL.

In this sample, this clonotype turned up a few times. J is TRBJ2-1 and V is TRBV12-3 or TRBV12-4, with TRBD2 as a possible D gene (6 bases). The CDR3 is 14 residues long. Trimming took off 5 bases at V and 8 bases at J, with 16 bases between the two ends. CDR3 sequence (DNA): TGTGCCAGCAGTCGCGGGACTCCCCTCTATGAGCAGTTCTTC. Amino acids: CASSRGTPLYEQFF.

The sample holds many counts of this clonotype. The chain uses TRBV3-1 and TRBJ2-3; D might be TRBD2 (6 bases). This CDR3 is built from 14 residues. Trimming took 2 bases from V and 4 from J, leaving 10 bases between them. The germline CDR1 and CDR2 sequences are LGHDT and YNNKEL (reference sequence). The CDR3 nucleotides are TGTGCCAGCAGCCAATCGGAGGGAGCAGATACGCAGTATTTT. It codes for CASSQSEGADTQYF.

This clonotype was seen more than once but under ten times. This rearrangement joins TRBV5-6 to TRBJ2-3; possible D gene TRBD2, 5 bases. This CDR3 has 16 amino acids. V was trimmed by 4 bases and J by 4 bases, leaving 19 bases between them. Germline CDR1 is SGHDT and CDR2 is YYEEEE. The CDR3 coding sequence is TGTGCCAGCAGCAAGATTACCGGACTGTCATCAGATACGCAGTATTTT. This encodes CASSKITGLSSDTQYF.

This clonotype was detected a few times. The chain uses TRBV5-1 and TRBJ2-6; 7 bases are a match to TRBD1. Per germline, CDR1 SGHRS and CDR2 YFSETQ. The CDR3 runs 16 residues. With 7 bases clipped from V and 0 bases from J, the junction kept 7 bases outside the gene matches. CDR3 amino acids: CASRGQSLSGANVLTF. DNA of the CDR3: TGCGCCAGCCGGGGACAGTCACTCTCTGGGGCCAACGTCCTGACTTTC.

V usage is TRBV3-1 and J usage is TRBJ2-1; D gene ambiguous. The CDR3 is made up of 11 amino acids. The germline V and J ends were trimmed by 3 bases and 10 bases, with 7 bases remaining between them. In germline, CDR1 is LGHDT, CDR2 YNNKEL (reference sequence). The CDR3 DNA reads TGTGCCAGCAGCCAGGCTAAGGAGCAGTTCTTC. This sequence encodes CASSQAKEQFF.

This clonotype has at least ten counts. This chain uses TRBV7-9 with TRBJ1-6; D is unresolved. Germline V CDR1 and CDR2: SEHNR, FQNEAQ (reference sequence). This CDR3 region has 12 residues. Trimming cost V 5 bases and J 9 bases, with 8 bases left between them. Written as DNA, the CDR3 is TGTGCCAGCAGCCAAGTGGGTTCACCCCTCCACTTT. Its translation is CASSQVGSPLHF.

This clonotype was observed a few times. This chain connects TRBV9 to TRBJ1-1; possible D gene TRBD1, 6 bases. Germline assignment: CDR1 SGDLS and CDR2 YYNGEE. The germline V and J ends were trimmed by 1 base and 3 bases, with 7 bases remaining between them. The CDR3 consists of 13 residues. CDR3 region: CASSVTGHTEAFF. DNA of the CDR3: TGTGCCAGCAGCGTAACAGGGCACACTGAAGCTTTCTTT.

The chain employs TRBV30 and TRBJ1-2; D is possibly TRBD1 (5 bases). The CDR3 has 13 amino acids. The V end lost 0 bases, the J end lost 6 bases, and 11 bases lay between the germline ends. Per the germline V gene, CDR1 is GTSNPN and CDR2 is SVGIG (reference sequence). CDR3 loop: CAWSVSGGDGYTF. In DNA, the CDR3 is TGTGCCTGGAGTGTAAGTGGGGGTGATGGCTACACCTTC.

This clonotype was found many times. CDR3 coding DNA: TGTGCCAGCAGTCTACAGGGGCTGAGCAATCAGCCCCAGCATTTT. This encodes CASSLQGLSNQPQHF. The chain uses TRBV12-3 or TRBV12-4 and TRBJ1-5, with 7 bases aligning to TRBD1. V was pared by 5 bases and J by 1 base, with 5 bases of the junction left unmatched. This CDR3 is 15 amino acids long.

The rearrangement links TRBV6-6 to TRBJ1-1, with 7 bases lining up with TRBD1. Germline V gene sequence: CDR1 MNHNY, CDR2 SVGAGI (reference sequence). This CDR3 spans 14 amino acids. V lost 6 bases, J lost 3 bases, and 7 bases stayed unmatched. The CDR3 bases are TGTGCCAGCAGCCCGTCAGGGGGGTACACTGAAGCTTTCTTT. Amino acid sequence: CASSPSGGYTEAFF.

This clonotype occurred a few times. This chain connects TRBV2 to TRBJ1-1, with D unresolved. Between the trimmed V and J ends, which lost 5 bases and 6 bases, there was a span of 10 bases. The germline gives CDR1 SNHLY, CDR2 FYNNEI. The CDR3 is 12 amino acids. The CDR3 sequence: CASSFSGAEAFF. Written as DNA, the CDR3 is TGTGCCAGCAGTTTCTCTGGAGCTGAAGCTTTCTTT.